This entry concerns a single T cell receptor (beta chain). In the source study's methods: Reference gene primer amplification yielded estimated nucleated cell counts. Produced via immunoSEQ multiplex PCR; TCRdb's table is partial and in-frame only. The V and J calls and clone size are taken from that table; D and trimming were inferred from the DNA. This table holds about 83,000 clones, about 82% found once. The data stem from a study of blood T cell repertoires in COVID-19. Study-level background: Specimens from acute and convalescent COVID-19 originated in the United States, Italy and Spain. PBMCs, B-cell-depleted T cells, or T cells provided the cDNA or gDNA that made up the material.

The germline CDR1 and CDR2 sequences are SGHVS and FQNEAQ. V was pared by 4 bases and J by 1 base, with 4 bases of the junction left unmatched. The length of the CDR3 is 17 residues. J is TRBJ2-1 and V is TRBV7-8; TRBD2 aligns across 13 bases. The material sequenced was peripheral blood. This TCR was recovered from a man in his forties or fifties with active COVID-19. The CDR3 region is CASSSRTSGRSYNEQFF. The DNA for the CDR3 is TGTGCCAGCAGCTCCCGGACTAGCGGGAGATCCTACAATGAGCAGTTCTTC.